A single sample gave rise to the 9 T cell receptor beta chains below, sequenced in a study of shared clonotypes between healthy human individuals. Generated by immunoSEQ multiplex PCR, the TCRdb table keeps only in-frame clones and is missing some. The sample yields about 1 million clones, around 75% seen once. Sequencing was performed on memory CD4+ T cells sorted from blood. The subset is: CD45RA-negative fraction. Receptor source: a man in his late teens or twenties in good health.

This clone was counted once. This sample also contains other DNA sequences that code for the same CDR3. This chain joins TRBV6-5 and TRBJ1-2; TRBD1 is a possible D gene (6 bases). CDR1 is MNHEY, CDR2 SVGAGI, per germline. V shed 6 bases and J shed 2 bases, with 10 bases lying between them. The CDR3 has 13 amino acids. The CDR3 bases are TGTGCCAGCAGCCGTCAGGGGAACTATGGCTACACCTTC. Amino acid sequence: CASSRQGNYGYTF.

The chain couples TRBV2 to TRBJ2-2; D is unresolved. V lost 6 bases and J 0 bases, leaving 11 bases between the germline ends. This CDR3 spans 15 amino acids. Per the germline V gene, CDR1 is SNHLY and CDR2 is FYNNEI. CDR3 sequence: CASRTSRANTGELFF. CDR3 bases: TGTGCCAGCAGGACTTCAAGGGCGAACACCGGGGAGCTGTTTTTT. Together with reference TRBV2 and TRBJ2-2, the CDR3 gives the full variable domain: EPEVTQTPSHQVTQMGQEVILRCVPISNHLYFYWYRQILGQKVEFLVSFYNNEISEKSEIFDDQFSVERPDGSNFTLKIRSTKLEDSAMYFCASRTSRANTGELFFGEGSRLTVL.

The rearrangement uses TRBV6-1 and TRBJ1-1; no reliable D call. Between the trimmed V and J ends, which lost 8 bases and 1 base, there was a span of 5 bases. CDR1 and CDR2 (germline): MNHNS, SASEGT. The CDR3 has 11 residues. DNA of the CDR3: TGTGCCAGCCAGAGGAACACTGAAGCTTTCTTT. Amino acid sequence: CASQRNTEAFF.

The chain is built from TRBV7-9 and TRBJ2-7; TRBD1 is a possible D gene (6 bases). The germline gives CDR1 SEHNR, CDR2 FQNEAQ (reference sequence). V was cut by 2 bases and J by 6 bases, with 17 bases left in between. The CDR3 runs to 15 residues. Written as DNA, the CDR3 is TGTGCCAGCAGCTTACAGACAGGACCTACGGGCGAGCAGTACTTC. Translating gives CASSLQTGPTGEQYF.

This clone was detected only a few times. The chain combines TRBV11-2 with TRBJ1-5; D remains ambiguous. CDR1 is SGHAT and CDR2 is FQNNGV in the germline V gene. Trimming left V 5 bases short and J 5 bases short, with 10 bases between. The CDR3 spans 13 residues. CDR3 DNA sequence: TGTGCCAGCAGCCCAGTCGCTGATCAGCCCCAGCATTTT. It translates to CASSPVADQPQHF. Looking up the rest from reference TRBV11-2 and TRBJ1-5 gives the full variable domain: EAGVAQSPRYKIIEKRQSVAFWCNPISGHATLYWYQQILGQGPKLLIQFQNNGVVDDSQLPKDRFSAERLKGVDSTLKIQPAKLEDSAVYLCASSPVADQPQHFGDGTRLSIL.

The genes are TRBV9 and TRBJ1-6, with TRBD1 as a possible D gene (6 bases). The germline CDR1 and CDR2 sequences are SGDLS and YYNGEE. Trimming removed 0 bases at V and 5 bases at J, with 15 bases between. This CDR3 contains 17 residues. The CDR3 DNA sequence: TGTGCCAGCAGCGTAGACGGGCTCCGGGGGCATAATTCACCCCTCCACTTT. It encodes CASSVDGLRGHNSPLHF.

This clone was observed many times. The CDR3 nucleotides are TGCGCCAGCAGCTCGACAGGGAACGCGGTCACTGAAGCTTTCTTT. Protein product: CASSSTGNAVTEAFF. The rearrangement uses TRBV5-1 and TRBJ1-1, with 7 positions matching TRBD1. Germline assignment: CDR1 SGHRS and CDR2 YFSETQ. This CDR3 is built from 15 residues. Trimming at V came to 3 bases and at J to 4 bases, leaving 9 bases not matched to a gene.

The chain is built from TRBV28 and TRBJ2-7; the match to TRBD2 covers 9 bases. Trimming at V came to 7 bases and at J to 4 bases, leaving 11 bases not matched to a gene. This CDR3 has 15 residues. The germline CDR1 and CDR2 sequences are MDHEN and SYDVKM. CDR3 loop: CASNFRGGAGYEQYF. The CDR3 bases are TGTGCCAGCAATTTCCGCGGGGGGGCGGGATACGAGCAGTACTTC.

The chain carries TRBV5-6 and TRBJ2-7; D uncertain. Trimming left V 0 bases short and J 9 bases short, with 10 bases between. Germline V gene sequence: CDR1 SGHDT, CDR2 YYEEEE. This CDR3 is 12 amino acids long. The CDR3 loop is CASSLVDSWQYF. As DNA, the CDR3 is TGTGCCAGCAGCTTGGTCGACTCCTGGCAGTACTTC.